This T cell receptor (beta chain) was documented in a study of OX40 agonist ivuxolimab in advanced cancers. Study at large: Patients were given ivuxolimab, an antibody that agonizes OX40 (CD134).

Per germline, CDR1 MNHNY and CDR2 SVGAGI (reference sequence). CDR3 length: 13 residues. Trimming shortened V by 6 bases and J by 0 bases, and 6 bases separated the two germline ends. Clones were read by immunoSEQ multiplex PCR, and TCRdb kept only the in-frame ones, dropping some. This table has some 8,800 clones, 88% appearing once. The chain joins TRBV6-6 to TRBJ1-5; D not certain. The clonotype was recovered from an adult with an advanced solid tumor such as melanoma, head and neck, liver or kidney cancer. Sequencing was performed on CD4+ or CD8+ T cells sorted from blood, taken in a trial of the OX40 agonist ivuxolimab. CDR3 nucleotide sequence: TGTGCCAGCAGCAAAAATAGCAATCAGCCCCAGCATTTT. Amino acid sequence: CASSKNSNQPQHF.